This is a list of T cell receptor beta chains from one sample in a study of cytomegalovirus exposure and HLA in healthy donors. The assay was immunoSEQ multiplex PCR, and TCRdb's table has in-frame clones only and misses some. The sample has 150,000 to 200,000 clones, almost 80% seen once. The sequencing sample was made of PBMCs. These receptors came from a woman aged 45-59 years in good health and CMV-seronegative. Both conserved end residues are part of each CDR3. Each record gives: V gene, CDR3 protein.

>TRBV6-1
CASSEEPTVFAEQFF
>TRBV29-1
CSVERQGKGRTDTQYF
>TRBV18
CASSPTAVLVVEQYF
>TRBV28
CASSQLDRGYNEQFF
>TRBV2
CASSRQGGGNTIYF
>TRBV27
CASSLGTLYGYTF
>TRBV10-1
CASAEGRGANTGELFF
>TRBV2
CASTEVQGFDQPQHF
>TRBV6-1
CARRESQTGELFF
>TRBV5-1
CASSLASGTAYEQYF
>TRBV2
CASSEARGSGYTF
>TRBV28
CASSWTGSYGYTF
>TRBV16
CASSQAQTYRGQTEAFF
>TRBV7-2
CASSWGQGAYEQYF
>TRBV6-6
CASSYSAGGSYEQYF
>TRBV6-7
CASSYSKPPNETRERKADTQYF
>TRBV5-4
CASQRQGDNQPQHF
>TRBV13
CASSTWTGGNEKLFF
>TRBV7-2
CASSHRGGPLHF
>TRBV10-1
CASSAGSDQPQHF
>TRBV5-6
CASSDWGLAGDSHNEQFF
>TRBV5-1
CASSLVGQTMNTEAFF
>TRBV7-2
CASSYTGLGGTEAFF
>TRBV19
CASSSDRVYEQYF